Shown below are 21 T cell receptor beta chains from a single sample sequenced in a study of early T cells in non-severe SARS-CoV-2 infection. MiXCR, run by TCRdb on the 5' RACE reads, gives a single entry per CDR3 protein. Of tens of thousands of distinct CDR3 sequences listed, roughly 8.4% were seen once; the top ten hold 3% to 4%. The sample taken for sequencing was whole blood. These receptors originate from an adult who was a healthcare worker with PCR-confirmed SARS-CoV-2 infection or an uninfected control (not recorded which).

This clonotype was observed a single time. CDR3 sequence (DNA): TGTGCCAGTAGTAAGCCCGGGAGGAGGGTCTACAATGAGCAGTTCTTC. As protein: CASSKPGRRVYNEQFF. This chain joins TRBV19 and TRBJ2-1, with 7 nucleotides matching TRBD2. The CDR3 sequence is 16 residues long. In germline, CDR1 is LNHDA, CDR2 SQIVND (reference sequence). V lost 4 bases and J lost 3; bases outside the gene matches: 9.

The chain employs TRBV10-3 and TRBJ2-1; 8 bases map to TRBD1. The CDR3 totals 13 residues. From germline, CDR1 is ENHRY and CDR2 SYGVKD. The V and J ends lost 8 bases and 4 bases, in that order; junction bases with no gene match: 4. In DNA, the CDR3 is TGTGCCATCGGACAGGGCGAGTACAATGAGCAGTTCTTC. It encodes CAIGQGEYNEQFF.

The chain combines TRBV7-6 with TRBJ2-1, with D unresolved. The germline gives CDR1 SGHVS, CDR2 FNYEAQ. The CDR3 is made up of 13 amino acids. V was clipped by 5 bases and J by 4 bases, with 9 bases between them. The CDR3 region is CASSIHVYNEQFF. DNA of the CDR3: TGTGCCAGCAGCATTCACGTATACAATGAGCAGTTCTTC.

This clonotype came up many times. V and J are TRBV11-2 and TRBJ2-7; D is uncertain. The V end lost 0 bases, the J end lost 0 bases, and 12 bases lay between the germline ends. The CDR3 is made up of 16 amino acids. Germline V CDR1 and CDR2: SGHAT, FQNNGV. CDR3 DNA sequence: TGTGCCAGCAGCTTAGAAGCCCCCGCAGCCTCCTACGAGCAGTACTTC. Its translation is CASSLEAPAASYEQYF.

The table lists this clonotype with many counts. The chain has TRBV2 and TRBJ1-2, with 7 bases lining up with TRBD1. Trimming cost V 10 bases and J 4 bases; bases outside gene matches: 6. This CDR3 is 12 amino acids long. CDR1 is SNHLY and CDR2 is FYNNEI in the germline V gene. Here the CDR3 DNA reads TGTGCCACCGCAGACAGGGCCTATGGCTACACCTTC. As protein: CATADRAYGYTF.

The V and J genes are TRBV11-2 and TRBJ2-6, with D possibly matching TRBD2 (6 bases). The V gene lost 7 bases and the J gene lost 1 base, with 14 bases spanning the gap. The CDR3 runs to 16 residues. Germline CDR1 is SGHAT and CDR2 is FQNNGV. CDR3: CASTRTGGSGANVLTF. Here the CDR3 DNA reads TGTGCCAGCACCCGAACCGGGGGATCTGGGGCCAACGTCCTGACTTTC. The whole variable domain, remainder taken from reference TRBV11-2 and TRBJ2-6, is EAGVAQSPRYKIIEKRQSVAFWCNPISGHATLYWYQQILGQGPKLLIQFQNNGVVDDSQLPKDRFSAERLKGVDSTLKIQPAKLEDSAVYLCASTRTGGSGANVLTFGAGSRLTVL.

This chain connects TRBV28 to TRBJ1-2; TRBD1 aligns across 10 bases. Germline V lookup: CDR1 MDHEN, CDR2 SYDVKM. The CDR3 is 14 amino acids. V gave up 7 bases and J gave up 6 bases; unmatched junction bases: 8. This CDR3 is CASIKDRGRHGYTF. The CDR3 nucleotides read TGTGCCAGCATCAAGGACAGGGGGAGGCATGGCTACACCTTC.

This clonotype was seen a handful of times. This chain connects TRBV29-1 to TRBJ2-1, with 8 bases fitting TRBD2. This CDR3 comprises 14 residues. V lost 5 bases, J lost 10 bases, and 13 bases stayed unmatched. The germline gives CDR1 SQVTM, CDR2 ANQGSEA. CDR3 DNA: TGCAGCGTTTCGGTGGCGGGAGGCCTTTCGGAGCAGTTCTTC. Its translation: CSVSVAGGLSEQFF.

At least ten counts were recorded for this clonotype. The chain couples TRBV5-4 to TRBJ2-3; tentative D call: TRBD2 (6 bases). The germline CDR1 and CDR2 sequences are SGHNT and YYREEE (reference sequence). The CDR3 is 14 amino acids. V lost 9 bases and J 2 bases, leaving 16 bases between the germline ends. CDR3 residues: CANQAGLTTDTQYF. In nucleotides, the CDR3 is TGTGCCAACCAAGCGGGCCTTACCACAGATACGCAGTATTTT.

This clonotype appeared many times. CDR3 residues: CASSGRTAREDTQYF. The CDR3 bases are TGTGCCAGCAGTGGGCGGACAGCCCGTGAGGATACGCAGTATTTT. The gene calls are TRBV6-1 and TRBJ2-3, with D tentatively TRBD1 (6 bases). Germline lookup yields CDR1 MNHNS and CDR2 SASEGT. CDR3 length: 15 residues. V was trimmed by 4 bases and J by 6 bases, leaving 17 bases between them.

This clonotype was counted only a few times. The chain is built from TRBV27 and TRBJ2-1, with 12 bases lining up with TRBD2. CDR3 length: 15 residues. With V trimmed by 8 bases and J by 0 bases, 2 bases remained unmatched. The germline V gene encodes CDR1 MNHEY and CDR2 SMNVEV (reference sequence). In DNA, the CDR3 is TGTGCCAGCGGACTAGCGGGAAGCTCCTACAATGAGCAGTTCTTC. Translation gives CASGLAGSSYNEQFF.

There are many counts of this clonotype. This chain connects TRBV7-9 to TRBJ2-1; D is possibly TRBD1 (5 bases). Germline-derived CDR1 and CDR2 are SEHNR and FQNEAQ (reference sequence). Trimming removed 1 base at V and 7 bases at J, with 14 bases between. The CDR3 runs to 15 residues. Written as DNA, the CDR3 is TGTGCCAGCAGCTTAGGGGGCCCTACTACAAATGAGCAGTTCTTC. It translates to CASSLGGPTTNEQFF. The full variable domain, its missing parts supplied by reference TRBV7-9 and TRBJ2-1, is DTGVSQNPRHKITKRGQNVTFRCDPISEHNRLYWYRQTLGQGPEFLTYFQNEAQLEKSRLLSDRFSAERPKGSFSTLEIQRTEQGDSAMYLCASSLGGPTTNEQFFGPGTRLTVL.

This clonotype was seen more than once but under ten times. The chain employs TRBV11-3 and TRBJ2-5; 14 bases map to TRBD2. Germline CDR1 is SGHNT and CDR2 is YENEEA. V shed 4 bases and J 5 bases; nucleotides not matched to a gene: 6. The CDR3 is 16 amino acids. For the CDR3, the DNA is TGTGCCAGCAGCTCCGGGACTAGCGGGAGCTCCGAGACCCAGTACTTC. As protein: CASSSGTSGSSETQYF.

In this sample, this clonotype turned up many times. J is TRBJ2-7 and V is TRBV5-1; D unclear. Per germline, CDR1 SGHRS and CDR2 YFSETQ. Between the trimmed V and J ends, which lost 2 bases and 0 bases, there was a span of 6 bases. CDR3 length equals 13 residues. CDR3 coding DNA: TGCGCCAGCAGCTTTTCTTTCTCCTACGAGCAGTACTTC. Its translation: CASSFSFSYEQYF.

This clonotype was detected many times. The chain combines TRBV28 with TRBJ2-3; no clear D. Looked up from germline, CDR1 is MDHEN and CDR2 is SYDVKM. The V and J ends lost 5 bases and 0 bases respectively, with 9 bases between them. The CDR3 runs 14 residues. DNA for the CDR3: TGTGCCAGCAGTAGTGGCGGTAGCACAGATACGCAGTATTTT. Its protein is CASSSGGSTDTQYF.

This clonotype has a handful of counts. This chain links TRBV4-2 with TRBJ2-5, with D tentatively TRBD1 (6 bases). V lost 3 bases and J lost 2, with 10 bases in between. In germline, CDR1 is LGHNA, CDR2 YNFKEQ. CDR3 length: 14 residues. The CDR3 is CASSHRDTQETQYF. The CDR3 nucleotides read TGTGCCAGCAGCCATCGGGACACGCAAGAGACCCAGTACTTC.

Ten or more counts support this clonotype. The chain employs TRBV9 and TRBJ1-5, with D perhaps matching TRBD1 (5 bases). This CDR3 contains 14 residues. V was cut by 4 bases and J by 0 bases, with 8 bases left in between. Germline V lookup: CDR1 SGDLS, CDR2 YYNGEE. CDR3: CASSSGFSNQPQHF. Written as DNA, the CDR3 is TGTGCCAGCAGCTCAGGGTTTAGCAATCAGCCCCAGCATTTT.

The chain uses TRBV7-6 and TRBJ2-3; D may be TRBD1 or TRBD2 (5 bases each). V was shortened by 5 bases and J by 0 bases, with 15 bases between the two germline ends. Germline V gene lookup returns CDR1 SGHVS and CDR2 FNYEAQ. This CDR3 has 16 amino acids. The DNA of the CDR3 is TGTGCCAGCAGCCCCGGTGGGACGACTAGCACAGATACGCAGTATTTT. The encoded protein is CASSPGGTTSTDTQYF.

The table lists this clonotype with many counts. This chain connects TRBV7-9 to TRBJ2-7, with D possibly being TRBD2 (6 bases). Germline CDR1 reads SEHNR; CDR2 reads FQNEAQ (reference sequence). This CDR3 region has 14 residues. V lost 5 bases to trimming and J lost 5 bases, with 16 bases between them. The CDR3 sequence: CASSRYTGVDEQYF. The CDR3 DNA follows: TGTGCCAGCAGCCGTTACACGGGGGTCGACGAGCAGTACTTC.

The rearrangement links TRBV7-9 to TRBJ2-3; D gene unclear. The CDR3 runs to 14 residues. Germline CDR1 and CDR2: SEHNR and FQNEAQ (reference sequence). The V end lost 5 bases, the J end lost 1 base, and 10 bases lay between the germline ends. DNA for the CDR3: TGTGCCAGCAGCGTCCGCTGGGGCACAGATACGCAGTATTTT. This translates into CASSVRWGTDTQYF.

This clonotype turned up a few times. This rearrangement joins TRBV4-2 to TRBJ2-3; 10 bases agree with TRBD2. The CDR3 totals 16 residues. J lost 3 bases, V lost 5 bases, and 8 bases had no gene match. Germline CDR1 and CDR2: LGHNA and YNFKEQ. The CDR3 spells CASSYSSGSETDTQYF. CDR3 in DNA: TGTGCCAGCAGCTATTCTAGCGGGAGTGAAACAGATACGCAGTATTTT.